Presented here are 22 T cell receptor beta chains from one specimen sequenced in a study of long-term antiretroviral therapy in people with HIV. With survey level as its setting, the immunoSEQ assay was v3.0. Sequencing used immunoSEQ multiplex PCR; TCRdb keeps in-frame clones, though not all of them. The table shows fewer than 30,000 clones, with approximately 79% occurring only once. The starting material was unsorted PBMCs, obtained 2.1 years after starting antiretroviral therapy. The source is a man aged 30 to 45 with HIV.

The chain carries TRBV6-1 and TRBJ1-2, with a tentative D call TRBD1 (5 bases). The CDR3 is 14 amino acids. CDR1 and CDR2 (germline): MNHNS, SASEGT. Trimming took off 1 base at V and 2 bases at J, with 8 bases between the two ends. The DNA of the CDR3 is TGTGCCAGCAGTGAAGGGTGGGACAACTATGGCTACACCTTC. It translates to CASSEGWDNYGYTF.

V gene TRBV15 combines with J gene TRBJ1-5; D unclear. Germline-derived CDR1 and CDR2 are LNHNV and YYDKDF (reference sequence). The CDR3 contains 16 residues. Deletions cut 3 bases from V and 1 base from J, with 13 bases between. The CDR3 protein is CATSRGEQSSNQPQHF. The CDR3 DNA sequence: TGTGCCACCAGCAGGGGTGAACAGTCCAGCAATCAGCCCCAGCATTTT. Using reference TRBV15 and TRBJ1-5 for the parts outside the CDR3, the full variable domain is DAMVIQNPRYQVTQFGKPVTLSCSQTLNHNVMYWYQQKSSQAPKLLFHYYDKDFNNEADTPDNFQSRRPNTSFCFLDIRSPGLGDTAMYLCATSRGEQSSNQPQHFGDGTRLSIL.

This clone was seen more than once but under ten times. V usage is TRBV5-1 and J usage is TRBJ2-2; perhaps TRBD2 as D (6 bases). CDR1 and CDR2 from the germline V gene are SGHRS and YFSETQ. There are 14 residues in the CDR3. Trimming stripped 6 bases from V and 7 bases from J, with 16 bases between. The CDR3: CASTASVIGGELFF. The CDR3 DNA is TGCGCCAGCACGGCTAGCGTCATCGGCGGGGAGCTGTTTTTT.

The chain employs TRBV5-8 and TRBJ2-1; D unclear. Trimming left V 3 bases short and J 6 bases short, with 7 bases between. Germline CDR1 and CDR2: SGHTS and YDEGEE. This CDR3 is 12 amino acids long. The CDR3 protein is CASSSLSNEQFF. Here the CDR3 DNA reads TGTGCCAGCAGCTCGTTGTCCAATGAGCAGTTCTTC.

The rearrangement links TRBV5-6 to TRBJ1-4; D might be TRBD1 (5 bases). Germline V gives CDR1 SGHDT, CDR2 YYEEEE. The CDR3 has 13 amino acids. The germline V and J ends were trimmed by 1 base and 13 bases, with 14 bases remaining between them. CDR3 sequence: CASSLSQGRGLFF. The DNA for the CDR3 is TGTGCCAGCAGCTTGAGTCAGGGTAGAGGACTGTTTTTT. The complete variable domain, with remaining parts taken from reference TRBV5-6 and TRBJ1-4, reads DAGVTQSPTHLIKTRGQQVTLRCSPKSGHDTVSWYQQALGQGPQFIFQYYEEEERQRGNFPDRFSGHQFPNYSSELNVNALLLGDSALYLCASSLSQGRGLFFGSGTQLSVL.

The chain uses TRBV18 and TRBJ2-1; D perhaps matches TRBD1 (6 bases). CDR1 KGHSH and CDR2 LQKENI come from the germline V gene. CDR3 length equals 16 residues. The V and J ends lost 3 bases and 0 bases respectively, with 12 bases between them. The CDR3 reads CASSPSGHLSYNEQFF. The CDR3 DNA reads as TGTGCCAGCTCACCCTCGGGACACCTCTCCTACAATGAGCAGTTCTTC.

The chain recombines TRBV7-3 with TRBJ2-6; TRBD1 is a possible D gene (6 bases). Per germline, CDR1 SGHTA and CDR2 FQGTGA. The CDR3 totals 19 residues. V was cut by 3 bases and J by 2 bases, with 20 bases left in between. CDR3 loop: CASSFRTGSGWTGANVLTF. The CDR3 DNA reads TGTGCCAGCAGCTTTCGAACAGGGTCGGGTTGGACTGGGGCCAACGTCCTGACTTTC.

The count of this clone is one. This chain uses TRBV7-6 with TRBJ1-4, with 10 bases fitting TRBD1. Germline loops: CDR1 SGHVS, CDR2 FNYEAQ. The CDR3 totals 15 residues. V lost 6 bases and J lost 5; bases outside the gene matches: 6. This CDR3 reads CASRSGTGANEKLFF. The CDR3 coding sequence is TGTGCCAGCAGATCCGGGACAGGGGCAAATGAAAAACTGTTTTTT.

This clone occurred a few times. The chain combines TRBV29-1 with TRBJ1-5, with 7 nucleotides matching TRBD1. The germline V gene encodes CDR1 SQVTM and CDR2 ANQGSEA. J was trimmed by 6 bases and V by 7 bases; bases with no gene match: 12. The CDR3 runs 14 residues. The CDR3 protein is CSAAETGFGQPQHF. The CDR3 DNA follows: TGCAGCGCCGCCGAGACAGGGTTTGGTCAGCCCCAGCATTTT.

The chain employs TRBV9 and TRBJ1-1; D is unclear. V was pared by 0 bases and J by 6 bases, with 12 bases between. The germline V gene encodes CDR1 SGDLS and CDR2 YYNGEE. The CDR3 spans 14 residues. The CDR3 is CASSVVLDNAEAFF. The CDR3 nucleotides are TGTGCCAGCAGCGTAGTTCTGGATAACGCTGAAGCTTTCTTT.

V usage is TRBV7-2 and J usage is TRBJ2-7, with TRBD2 identical over 10 bases. J lost 4 bases, V lost 0 bases, and 9 bases had no gene match. Germline loops: CDR1 SGHTA, CDR2 FQGNSA. CDR3 length: 17 amino acids. CDR3 coding DNA: TGTGCCAGCAGCTTAGCAACTAGCGGGGCGGCTATATACGAGCAGTACTTC. This codes for CASSLATSGAAIYEQYF. Based on the CDR3 plus reference TRBV7-2 and TRBJ2-7, the full variable domain is GAGVSQSPSNKVTEKGKDVELRCDPISGHTALYWYRQSLGQGLEFLIYFQGNSAPDKSGLPSDRFSAERTGGSVSTLTIQRTQQEDSAVYLCASSLATSGAAIYEQYFGPGTRLTVT.

This clone was seen a few times. J is TRBJ2-1 and V is TRBV11-2; TRBD2 matches 8 bases. The CDR3 runs to 15 residues. The trim removed 5 bases at V and 5 bases at J, leaving 8 bases unmatched. Per the germline V gene, CDR1 is SGHAT and CDR2 is FQNNGV. The CDR3 sequence is CASSLFSGDNNEQFF. CDR3 bases: TGTGCCAGCAGCCTCTTTAGCGGGGACAACAATGAGCAGTTCTTC.

The gene calls are TRBV6-5 and TRBJ1-4; D call uncertain. Germline assignment: CDR1 MNHEY and CDR2 SVGAGI. The CDR3 is 15 residues long. The ends were cut back, 0 bases at V and 7 bases at J, with 12 bases in the middle. Here the CDR3 reads CASSYSRRPREKLFF. For the CDR3, the DNA is TGTGCCAGCAGTTACTCGAGGCGCCCTCGTGAAAAACTGTTTTTT.

The chain is built from TRBV6-6 and TRBJ2-2; D perhaps matches TRBD2 (5 bases). This CDR3 contains 16 residues. The germline V and J ends were trimmed by 0 bases and 4 bases, with 12 bases remaining between them. Germline V gives CDR1 MNHNY, CDR2 SVGAGI (reference sequence). The CDR3 here is CASSYSNSRGTGELFF. In DNA form, the CDR3 reads TGTGCCAGCAGTTACTCGAATAGTCGGGGCACCGGGGAGCTGTTTTTT.

CDR3 DNA sequence: TGTGCCAGCAGCCAAGTAGCTGGCGGGGGCACAGATACGCAGTATTTT. Its translation is CASSQVAGGGTDTQYF. V and J are TRBV7-6 and TRBJ2-3; tentatively, D is TRBD2 (6 bases). The CDR3 loop spans 16 amino acids. The V end was cut by 5 bases, the J end by 1 base, with 16 bases between. CDR1 is SGHVS and CDR2 is FNYEAQ in the germline V gene.

The chain has TRBV7-6 and TRBJ1-1; D call uncertain. The V end was cut by 5 bases, the J end by 4 bases, with 8 bases between. The CDR3 covers 12 residues. Germline V CDR1 and CDR2: SGHVS, FNYEAQ. CDR3 DNA: TGTGCCAGCAGCCCAGGACCCACTGAAGCTTTCTTT. Its protein is CASSPGPTEAFF.

This clone appeared once. The V call is TRBV5-6, the J call TRBJ2-7; no clear D. Germline loops: CDR1 SGHDT, CDR2 YYEEEE. The CDR3 runs to 15 residues. V shed 1 base and J shed 2 bases, with 13 bases lying between them. In DNA form, the CDR3 reads TGTGCCAGCAGCTTGTATCCCCCGCAGGCCTACGAGCAGTACTTC. Protein product: CASSLYPPQAYEQYF.

The CDR3 here is CASSIQGAGANVLTF. The CDR3 nucleotides are TGCGCCAGCAGCATCCAAGGGGCTGGGGCCAACGTCCTGACTTTC. The chain links TRBV5-1 to TRBJ2-6; D perhaps matches TRBD1 (5 bases). CDR3 length: 15 residues. Germline V gene sequence: CDR1 SGHRS, CDR2 YFSETQ. Trimming pared 4 bases from V and 2 bases from J, leaving 10 bases between.

To note about this clone: The identical CDR3 is also encoded by other nucleotide sequences in the sample. CDR3: CASSSQGGYYGYTF. The CDR3 DNA follows: TGTGCCAGCAGCTCACAGGGAGGATATTATGGCTACACCTTC. The chain carries TRBV11-2 and TRBJ1-2, with TRBD1 as a possible D gene (6 bases). Looked up from germline, CDR1 is SGHAT and CDR2 is FQNNGV. Trimming shortened V by 4 bases and J by 5 bases, and 14 bases separated the two germline ends. This CDR3 has 14 residues.

V usage is TRBV6-1 and J usage is TRBJ2-6; no reliable D call. Per germline, CDR1 MNHNS and CDR2 SASEGT. The V end was cut by 8 bases, the J end by 2 bases, with 13 bases between. The CDR3 is 15 residues long. Here the CDR3 reads CASANLPTGANVLTF. The CDR3 DNA is TGTGCCAGCGCGAACTTACCGACTGGGGCCAACGTCCTGACTTTC.

The chain couples TRBV5-5 to TRBJ1-6, with TRBD1 matching 7 bases. Germline V gene sequence: CDR1 SGHKS, CDR2 YYEKEE (reference sequence). The V and J ends lost 1 base and 6 bases, in that order; junction bases with no gene match: 4. The CDR3 loop spans 15 amino acids. The CDR3, as DNA: TGTGCCAGCAGCTTGCGGGCAGGGGGTAATTCACCCCTCCACTTT. Its translation: CASSLRAGGNSPLHF.

The chain is built from TRBV6-5 and TRBJ2-5; tentatively, D is TRBD2 (5 bases). The length of the CDR3 is 16 residues. CDR1 and CDR2 (germline): MNHEY, SVGAGI. Deletions cut 0 bases from V and 4 bases from J, with 15 bases between. The DNA of the CDR3 is TGTGCCAGCAGTTACTCTTTCGAGAGGGCCCGAGAGACCCAGTACTTC. Its protein is CASSYSFERARETQYF.